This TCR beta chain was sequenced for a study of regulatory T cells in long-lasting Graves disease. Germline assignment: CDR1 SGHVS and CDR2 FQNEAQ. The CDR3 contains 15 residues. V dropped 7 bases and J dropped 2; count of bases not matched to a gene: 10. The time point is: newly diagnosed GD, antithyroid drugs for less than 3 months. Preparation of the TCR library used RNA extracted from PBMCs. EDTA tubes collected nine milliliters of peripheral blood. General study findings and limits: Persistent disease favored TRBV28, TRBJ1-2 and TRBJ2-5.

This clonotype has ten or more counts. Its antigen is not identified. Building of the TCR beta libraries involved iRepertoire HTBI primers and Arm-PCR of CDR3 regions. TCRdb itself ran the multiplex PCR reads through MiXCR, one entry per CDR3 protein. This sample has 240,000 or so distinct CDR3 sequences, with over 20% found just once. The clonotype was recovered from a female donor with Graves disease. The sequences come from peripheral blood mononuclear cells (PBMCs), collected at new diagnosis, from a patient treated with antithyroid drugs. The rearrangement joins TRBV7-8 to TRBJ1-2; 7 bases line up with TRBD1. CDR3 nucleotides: TGTGCCAGCACCATAGGACAGGCCGTAAACTATGGCTACACCTTC. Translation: CASTIGQAVNYGYTF.